Shown below are 30 T cell receptor beta chains from a single sample sequenced in a study of beta chain features in type 1 diabetes. The study reverse transcribed the entire isolated RNA, so it sequenced expressed TCRB transcripts. The table came from immunoSEQ multiplex PCR; TCRdb's copy has only in-frame clones and leaves some out. There are around 500,000 clones in the sample; 11% occur only once, and roughly 0.046% lies in the top ten. The sample taken for sequencing was naive CD4+ T cells from blood. The receptors were sampled from a woman aged 18-35 years in good health.

Of note for this clone: Other nucleotide sequences from this sample produce the same CDR3. V and J are TRBV20-1 and TRBJ2-7; no clear D. Germline V gives CDR1 DFQATT, CDR2 SNEGSKA (reference sequence). Trimming left V 0 bases short and J 2 bases short, with 2 bases between. The CDR3 consists of 11 residues. CDR3 protein: CSARDTYEQYF. CDR3 sequence (DNA): TGCAGTGCTAGAGATACCTACGAGCAGTACTTC.

This clone showed up just a few times. Other DNA sequences in this sample translate to the same CDR3. This rearrangement joins TRBV15 to TRBJ2-7; D unresolved. The germline CDR1 and CDR2 sequences are LNHNV and YYDKDF (reference sequence). The CDR3 runs to 12 residues. V gave up 0 bases and J gave up 4 bases, with 4 bases separating them. The CDR3 region has the DNA TGTGCCACCAGCAGAGACAGGTACGAGCAGTACTTC. Translating gives CATSRDRYEQYF.

The V gene is TRBV18, the J gene TRBJ2-3; tentatively, D is TRBD1 (5 bases). The CDR3 runs to 17 residues. Germline V gene data show CDR1 as KGHSH and CDR2 as LQKENI. Trimming stripped 2 bases from V and 1 base from J, with 16 bases between. In DNA, the CDR3 is TGTGCCAGCTCACCAGTTAGGGGCCCACCCGGCACAGATACGCAGTATTTT. It yields the protein CASSPVRGPPGTDTQYF.

This clone was detected a few times. This chain connects TRBV7-9 to TRBJ1-2, with TRBD1 identical over 9 bases. V lost 3 bases to trimming and J lost 6 bases; unmatched junction nucleotides: 5. The CDR3 is made up of 14 amino acids. Germline lookup yields CDR1 SEHNR and CDR2 FQNEAQ (reference sequence). The CDR3 DNA reads TGTGCCAGCAGCTTTCCTCGGACAGGGGATGGCTACACCTTC. Translating it yields CASSFPRTGDGYTF.

The table lists this clone with a few counts. The chain has TRBV4-3 and TRBJ2-5; D possibly corresponds to TRBD1 (6 bases). The germline V and J ends were trimmed by 0 bases and 6 bases, with 14 bases remaining between them. The CDR3 length is 15 residues. CDR1 is LGHNA and CDR2 is YSLEER in the germline V gene. In nucleotides, the CDR3 is TGCGCCAGCAGCCAAGATTTCCAGGGGCTGAAGACCCAGTACTTC. This encodes CASSQDFQGLKTQYF.

This clone has just a few counts. This chain links TRBV11-2 with TRBJ2-3; 9 bases match TRBD2. The CDR3 is 16 amino acids. Unmatched junction bases numbered 7, after V lost 4 bases and J lost 2 bases. Germline V gene lookup returns CDR1 SGHAT and CDR2 FQNNGV. This CDR3 is CASSSISGGNTDTQYF. The DNA for the CDR3 is TGTGCCAGCAGCTCCATTAGCGGGGGAAACACAGATACGCAGTATTTT.

The CDR3 region has the DNA TGCGCCAGCAGCTTGGACGGACAGGCCTCTAATGAAAAACTGTTTTTT. Protein: CASSLDGQASNEKLFF. V gene TRBV5-1 combines with J gene TRBJ1-4; 7 nucleotides line up with TRBD1. V lost 0 bases to trimming and J lost 3 bases; unmatched junction nucleotides: 5. Looked up from germline, CDR1 is SGHRS and CDR2 is YFSETQ. The CDR3 sequence is 16 residues long.

This clone has only a few counts. The rearrangement uses TRBV11-2 and TRBJ2-1, with D possibly matching TRBD2 (5 bases). The germline CDR1 and CDR2 sequences are SGHAT and FQNNGV. Trimming stripped 5 bases from V and 6 bases from J, with 17 bases between. The CDR3 spans 15 residues. The CDR3 here is CASSPPGSLINEQFF. The CDR3 DNA sequence: TGTGCCAGCAGCCCTCCGGGGTCACTTATCAATGAGCAGTTCTTC.

This clone occurred a few times. The rearrangement joins TRBV10-3 to TRBJ1-1; the D is unclear. V was shortened by 2 bases and J by 4 bases, with 5 bases between the two germline ends. CDR1 is ENHRY and CDR2 is SYGVKD in the germline V gene. The CDR3 is 12 amino acids. The CDR3: CAISEDGTEAFF. DNA of the CDR3: TGTGCCATCAGTGAGGATGGCACTGAAGCTTTCTTT.

This clone was counted only a few times. This chain joins TRBV30 and TRBJ2-3; 9 positions agree with TRBD1. Per the germline V gene, CDR1 is GTSNPN and CDR2 is SVGIG (reference sequence). V lost 1 base to trimming and J lost 2 bases; unmatched junction nucleotides: 1. The CDR3 is made up of 14 amino acids. The CDR3 region is CAWSDRGLTDTQYF. The CDR3, as DNA: TGTGCCTGGAGTGACAGGGGGCTCACAGATACGCAGTATTTT.

J is TRBJ1-2 and V is TRBV5-1; D is undetermined. From germline, CDR1 is SGHRS and CDR2 YFSETQ. V was cut by 0 bases and J by 2 bases, with 8 bases left in between. This CDR3 has 14 residues. The CDR3 sequence is CASSLVMGNYGYTF. Here the CDR3 DNA reads TGCGCCAGCAGCTTGGTGATGGGAAACTATGGCTACACCTTC.

The V call is TRBV4-3, the J call TRBJ1-2; TRBD1 matches at 8 bases. The germline CDR1 and CDR2 sequences are LGHNA and YSLEER. This CDR3 has 15 residues. The J segment lost 6 bases and the V segment lost 4 bases, leaving 10 bases of the junction unmatched. CDR3 sequence: CASSRGTGAPNGYTF. The CDR3, as DNA: TGCGCCAGCAGCCGAGGGACAGGCGCCCCTAATGGCTACACCTTC.

There are a few counts of this clone. The CDR3 region has the DNA TGCGCCAGCAGCTTGGGACCGATCGCCTCTGGGGCCAACGTCCTGACTTTC. Amino acids: CASSLGPIASGANVLTF. The gene calls are TRBV5-1 and TRBJ2-6; no clear D gene. The germline gives CDR1 SGHRS, CDR2 YFSETQ. The CDR3 is made up of 17 amino acids. Trimming stripped 0 bases from V and 0 bases from J, with 10 bases between.

This clone turned up a few times. The chain employs TRBV5-6 and TRBJ2-1, with 9 positions matching TRBD1. CDR1 SGHDT and CDR2 YYEEEE come from the germline V gene. The CDR3 is 15 residues long. Germline trimming cut 1 base from V and 6 bases from J; bases unmatched to any gene: 5. CDR3 amino acids: CASSLPTGGINEQFF. The CDR3 DNA is TGTGCCAGCAGCTTGCCGACAGGGGGTATCAATGAGCAGTTCTTC.

To note about this clone: The sample holds other DNA sequences that translate to the same CDR3. This rearrangement joins TRBV18 to TRBJ1-2; D is unresolved. This CDR3 has 11 residues. Trimming took 3 bases from V and 4 from J, leaving 3 bases between them. CDR1 is KGHSH and CDR2 is LQKENI in the germline V gene. The CDR3, as DNA: TGTGCCAGCTCACCGAGCTATGGCTACACCTTC. This sequence encodes CASSPSYGYTF.

This clone appeared a few times. This sequence joins TRBV5-6 and TRBJ2-3; D may be TRBD2 (6 bases). Trimming pared 2 bases from V and 4 bases from J, leaving 11 bases between. Germline CDR1 and CDR2: SGHDT and YYEEEE. The CDR3 extends over 14 amino acids. The CDR3 spells CASSLRDWADTQYF. The CDR3 region has the DNA TGTGCCAGCAGCTTAAGGGACTGGGCAGATACGCAGTATTTT.

This sequence joins TRBV15 and TRBJ2-3; 8 nucleotides match TRBD1. This CDR3 is 14 amino acids long. The ends lost 4 bases at V and 4 bases at J; junction bases unmatched: 4. Germline V gene sequence: CDR1 LNHNV, CDR2 YYDKDF (reference sequence). The CDR3, as DNA: TGTGCCACCAGCACCCGGACAGGGTCAGATACGCAGTATTTT. It encodes CATSTRTGSDTQYF.

V usage is TRBV2 and J usage is TRBJ2-5; 10 positions agree with TRBD1. Trimming removed 6 bases from V and 3 bases from J; junction bases left unmatched: 1. CDR3 length: 13 amino acids. Looked up from germline, CDR1 is SNHLY and CDR2 is FYNNEI. The CDR3 loop reads CASSGTGEETQYF. The CDR3 DNA is TGTGCCAGCAGCGGGACAGGGGAAGAGACCCAGTACTTC.

The chain links TRBV10-3 to TRBJ2-1; 11 nucleotides match TRBD2. The CDR3 covers 13 residues. The V segment lost 7 bases and the J segment 10 bases; nucleotides outside the gene matches: 6. Per the germline V gene, CDR1 is ENHRY and CDR2 is SYGVKD. Written as DNA, the CDR3 is TGTGCCATCACCCCGGGACTAGCGGAAGAGCAGTTCTTC. Translated: CAITPGLAEEQFF.

The chain joins TRBV30 to TRBJ2-7; D not resolved. CDR1 GTSNPN and CDR2 SVGIG come from the germline V gene (reference sequence). This CDR3 is built from 12 residues. V shed 7 bases and J shed 0 bases, with 10 bases lying between them. Here the CDR3 DNA reads TGTGCCTTTAAGACTGACTCCTACGAGCAGTACTTC. Amino acid sequence: CAFKTDSYEQYF.

The chain uses TRBV7-2 and TRBJ2-1; TRBD2 might be the D (6 bases). Germline CDR1 and CDR2: SGHTA and FQGNSA. The CDR3 is 16 amino acids. V was pared by 2 bases and J by 0 bases, with 11 bases between. CDR3 sequence reads: CASSLSGPSSYNEQFF. The DNA of the CDR3 is TGTGCCAGCAGCTTAAGCGGGCCGAGCTCCTACAATGAGCAGTTCTTC.

This clone turned up a few times. V is TRBV7-3 and J is TRBJ2-4, with TRBD1 identical over 7 bases. This CDR3 region has 13 residues. Germline assignment: CDR1 SGHTA and CDR2 FQGTGA. The junction had 4 bases not matched to a gene; V was cut back by 2 bases and J by 9 bases. CDR3 DNA: TGTGCCAGCAGCTTATCGAACAGGGGCATTCAGTACTTC. Its protein is CASSLSNRGIQYF.

This clone was detected only a few times. The chain carries TRBV5-1 and TRBJ2-5, with no clear D. V lost 1 base to trimming and J lost 6 bases, with 22 bases between them. Germline CDR1 is SGHRS and CDR2 is YFSETQ. This CDR3 has 17 amino acids. This CDR3 is CASSLSNNGLEVKTQYF. The CDR3 DNA is TGCGCCAGCAGCTTGTCTAACAACGGCCTAGAGGTGAAGACCCAGTACTTC. Drawing the rest from reference TRBV5-1 and TRBJ2-5, the complete variable domain is KAGVTQTPRYLIKTRGQQVTLSCSPISGHRSVSWYQQTPGQGLQFLFEYFSETQRNKGNFPGRFSGRQFSNSRSEMNVSTLELGDSALYLCASSLSNNGLEVKTQYFGPGTRLLVL.

The V and J genes are TRBV9 and TRBJ1-1; no clear D. This CDR3 is 14 amino acids long. Trimming removed 0 bases at V and 1 base at J, with 7 bases between. Per the germline V gene, CDR1 is SGDLS and CDR2 is YYNGEE. The chain's CDR3 is CASSVALQNTEAFF. The CDR3 DNA is TGTGCCAGCAGCGTAGCTCTGCAGAACACTGAAGCTTTCTTT.

This chain uses TRBV2 with TRBJ2-1, with unresolved D. This CDR3 is built from 15 residues. Trimming pared 6 bases from V and 0 bases from J, leaving 12 bases between. Germline values: CDR1 SNHLY, CDR2 FYNNEI. The CDR3 DNA follows: TGTGCCAGCAGGCGTAACCCAAGCTCCTACAATGAGCAGTTCTTC. It encodes CASRRNPSSYNEQFF.

The V call is TRBV28, the J call TRBJ2-5; perhaps TRBD2 as D (5 bases). V was clipped by 5 bases and J by 5 bases, with 15 bases between them. The CDR3 has 14 amino acids. The germline gives CDR1 MDHEN, CDR2 SYDVKM. For the CDR3, the DNA is TGTGCCAGCAGTCTCCACGGGGTGGGGGAGACCCAGTACTTC. It codes for CASSLHGVGETQYF.

The chain combines TRBV9 with TRBJ2-5, with D unclear. There are 15 residues in the CDR3. Trimming removed 4 bases from V and 1 base from J, with 14 bases in between. The germline CDR1 and CDR2 sequences are SGDLS and YYNGEE. In DNA form, the CDR3 reads TGTGCCAGCAGCACCCGTACCGGGTCCCAAGAGACCCAGTACTTC. Its protein product is CASSTRTGSQETQYF.

Comments on this clone: The sample has other DNA sequences that encode this CDR3 too. The chain carries TRBV20-1 and TRBJ2-3; TRBD2 might be the D (5 bases). CDR3 size: 11 residues. The V gene's germline CDR1 is DFQATT and CDR2 SNEGSKA (reference sequence). CDR3 loop: CRAEGQEVQYF. The CDR3 DNA reads TGCAGGGCCGAGGGTCAAGAGGTTCAGTATTTT.

V is TRBV14 and J is TRBJ2-1; D possibly matches TRBD1 or TRBD2 (5 bases each). The V gene lost 6 bases and the J gene lost 0 bases, with 9 bases spanning the gap. The CDR3 is 14 residues long. Germline CDR1 reads SGHDN; CDR2 reads FVKESK. The CDR3, as DNA: TGTGCCAGCAGGGCGAGGGGCTCCTACAATGAGCAGTTCTTC. Protein sequence: CASRARGSYNEQFF.

The chain has TRBV4-3 and TRBJ1-5; D perhaps matches TRBD1 (6 bases). Trimming removed 0 bases at V and 7 bases at J, with 13 bases between. Germline CDR1 and CDR2: LGHNA and YSLEER. CDR3 size: 15 residues. The CDR3 nucleotides are TGCGCCAGCAGCCAAGAGGTAGCAGGGGACCAGCCCCAGCATTTT. Translating gives CASSQEVAGDQPQHF.